This T cell receptor beta chain stems from a study of vaccination effects on CD4 cells after COVID-19 (dated by TCRdb to the early 2020s). Study-wide context: Across the study, the median time from the second dose to post-vaccine sampling was 72 days (range 14 to 241). Altogether, around ten COVID-19 convalescent patients and a few SARS-CoV-2-naive healthy vaccine recipients made up the full study. SARS-CoV-2 spike-specific CD4+ TCR repertoires were compared before and after mRNA vaccination in COVID-19 convalescent patients and in infection-naive vaccine recipients. Cultures from other donors in the study were sequenced with the Oncomine TCR Beta short-read assay on an Illumina iSeq 100.

Library creation used the immunoSEQ multiplex PCR assay. DNA from the CD4+ T cells that had been cultured and isolated underwent TCR beta CDR3 sequencing. On the authors' methods: The analysis removed non-productive TCR sequences, trimmed reads to the CDR3 region, and retained only CDR3s that were 7 or more amino acids long. Antigen-specific clonotypes were identified with the MANAFEST web app by comparing expansion in peptide wells against reference cultures. To count as positive, a clone had to show expansion at FDR<0.05 compared with the reference and with all other wells, an odds ratio above 5, and a frequency above 0.1% in two replicate wells. A clonotype was defined as cross-reactive if the clonotype was significantly expanded both in SARS-CoV-2 spike wells and in at least one common cold coronavirus spike condition. CDR3 similarity was assessed by Levenshtein distance with the stringdist R package, and unrooted trees were built with ape in R 3.6.1. This is the immuneACCESS table as TCRdb keeps it, with only in-frame sequences that have V and J called. A part of the clones is gone; compared with another copy, unresolved V genes explain less than half, and the rest is unexplained. The V and J calls and clone size were taken over from that table, and D and trimming were inferred from the DNA. A total of around 32,000 clones appear in this sample, 72% of them only once. The ten largest clones add up to approximately 12% of the sample.

To identify antigen-specific CD4+ T cell clonotypes by their expansion, the ViraFEST assay first stimulated PBMC with viral peptide pools and then applied TCR sequencing. After 10 days of culture, CD4+ T cells were isolated with the EasySep CD4+ T cell isolation kit. Each participant got two doses of an mRNA SARS-CoV-2 vaccine, either BNT162b2 or mRNA-1273. Negative nucleocapsid antibody results before and after vaccination confirmed that the healthy vaccine recipients had no prior SARS-CoV-2 infection. Roughly 2 million PBMC per well were cultured in IMDM with about 4.6% human AB serum, 8.5 to 10 IU/ml IL-2 and gentamicin, plus 10 ug/ml peptides. Half of the culture medium was replaced with fresh IL-2-containing medium on days 3 and 7. Unless otherwise noted, each peptide stimulation condition was cultured in triplicate wells. PBMC were separated from whole blood using Ficoll-Paque Plus gradient centrifugation and were then either cryopreserved at -140C or used fresh. The overlapping peptide pools covered the spike proteins of SARS-CoV-2 as well as those of the common cold coronaviruses HCoV-NL63, HCoV-OC43 and HCoV-229E. Genomic DNA was extracted from cultured CD4+ T cells with the QIAamp micro DNA kit.

Of note for this clone: Its binding antigen is unknown. No base quality information exists; no much larger clone differs at one position.

Results the study describes overall, beyond this receptor: Both infection-induced and vaccine-induced clones contracted markedly at late post-vaccination timepoints, which is consistent with waning T cell responses. Limitations of the study were the small number of convalescent patients and the absence of early post-infection timepoints. Among healthy vaccine recipients, nearly all vaccine-induced clones were SARS-CoV-2 mono-reactive, and only 1 of 255 was cross-reactive with common cold coronaviruses.

The CDR3 covers 12 residues, taking in both the cysteine and the phenylalanine. Only the CDR3 portion is preserved as DNA: 36 bases, with reading frame beginning at the first base. Trimming at the junction amounts to 4 bases on V and 8 bases on J, and the germline ends lie 11 bases apart. Per the germline V gene, SNHLY is the CDR1 and FYNNEI is the CDR2. The rearrangement combines TRBV2 with TRBJ1-1, and perhaps TRBD1 as D gene, on 6 matching bases. The TCR comes from a human donor who received a COVID-19 vaccine. The material was CD4+ T cells from PBMCs cultured with HCoV-229E spike peptides, obtained after COVID-19 vaccination. The intended sense of this specimen's cell subset or site label: HCoV-229E spike overlapping peptide pool stimulation. The DNA is as follows: TGTGCCAGCAGTGGGGACACCCTCGAAGCTTTCTTT. This yields the protein CASSGDTLEAFF. With all but the CDR3 taken from the reference TRBV2 and TRBJ1-1 genes, the full variable domain is: EPEVTQTPSHQVTQMGQEVILRCVPISNHLYFYWYRQILGQKVEFLVSFYNNEISEKSEIFDDQFSVERPDGSNFTLKIRSTKLEDSAMYFCASSGDTLEAFFGQGTRLTVV.